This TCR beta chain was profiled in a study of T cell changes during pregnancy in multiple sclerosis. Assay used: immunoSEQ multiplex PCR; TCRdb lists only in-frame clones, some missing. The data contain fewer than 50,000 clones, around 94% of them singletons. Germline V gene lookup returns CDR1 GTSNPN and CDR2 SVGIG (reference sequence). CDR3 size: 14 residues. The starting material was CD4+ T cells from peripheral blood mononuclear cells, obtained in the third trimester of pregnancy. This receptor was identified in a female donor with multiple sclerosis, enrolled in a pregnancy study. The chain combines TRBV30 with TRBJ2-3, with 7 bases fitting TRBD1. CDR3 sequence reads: CAAAQGHPTDTQYF. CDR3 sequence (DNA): TGTGCTGCCGCACAGGGGCACCCCACAGATACGCAGTATTTT. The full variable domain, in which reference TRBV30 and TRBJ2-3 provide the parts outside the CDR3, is SQTIHQWPATLVQPVGSPLSLECTVEGTSNPNLYWYRQAAGRGLQLLFYSVGIGQISSEVPQNLSASRPQDRQFILSSKKLLLSDSGFYLCAAAQGHPTDTQYFGPGTRLTVL.